These 8 T cell receptor beta chains were sequenced from one sample in a study of somatic mutations in cytotoxic T cells in rheumatoid arthritis. Some clones are missing from TCRdb's copy, which holds only in-frame ones; the method was immunoSEQ multiplex PCR. There are roughly 20,000 clones in the sample; roughly 74% occur only once, and about 10% lies in the top ten. Sequenced material: CD8+ T cells sorted from blood. Receptors were obtained from an adult with rheumatoid arthritis.

The CDR3 sequence: CASSSIGSYNEQFF. The CDR3, as DNA: TGTGCCAGCAGCTCTATAGGTTCCTACAATGAGCAGTTCTTC. This chain uses TRBV7-8 with TRBJ2-1, with D unclear. V lost 4 bases and J lost 1, with 8 bases in between. The CDR3 consists of 14 residues. Germline V gives CDR1 SGHVS, CDR2 FQNEAQ.

The chain employs TRBV28 and TRBJ2-3; no reliable D call. The V gene's germline CDR1 is MDHEN and CDR2 SYDVKM. The CDR3 has 13 residues. The V and J ends lost 2 bases and 2 bases respectively, with 5 bases between them. The CDR3 nucleotides are TGTGCCAGCAGTTTAGCGGCCACAGATACGCAGTATTTT. Its translation is CASSLAATDTQYF.

This clone was recorded only once. The chain combines TRBV7-9 with TRBJ2-5; 7 bases agree with TRBD2. With V trimmed by 5 bases and J by 4 bases, 16 bases remained unmatched. Germline V lookup: CDR1 SEHNR, CDR2 FQNEAQ (reference sequence). The CDR3 extends over 17 amino acids. The CDR3 coding sequence is TGTGCCAGCAGCCAAGAGTTGCGGCTGGCGGGAGTAGAGACCCAGTACTTC. Translating it yields CASSQELRLAGVETQYF. The full variable domain, its missing parts supplied by reference TRBV7-9 and TRBJ2-5, is DTGVSQNPRHKITKRGQNVTFRCDPISEHNRLYWYRQTLGQGPEFLTYFQNEAQLEKSRLLSDRFSAERPKGSFSTLEIQRTEQGDSAMYLCASSQELRLAGVETQYFGPGTRLLVL.

This clone appeared a single time. This rearrangement joins TRBV5-1 to TRBJ2-1, with D perhaps matching TRBD1 (5 bases). Germline lookup yields CDR1 SGHRS and CDR2 YFSETQ. The CDR3 is 15 amino acids. V lost 1 base, J lost 0 bases, and 8 bases lay in between. DNA for the CDR3: TGCGCCAGCAGCTTGAGGGGCAGCTCCTACAATGAGCAGTTCTTC. Translated: CASSLRGSSYNEQFF.

V and J are TRBV4-3 and TRBJ1-2; no reliable D call. The CDR3 runs to 15 residues. The V end lost 0 bases, the J end lost 0 bases, and 8 bases lay between the germline ends. Looked up from germline, CDR1 is LGHNA and CDR2 is YSLEER. Written as DNA, the CDR3 is TGCGCCAGCAGCCAAGATTCGGGGACTAACTATGGCTACACCTTC. This sequence encodes CASSQDSGTNYGYTF.

The chain links TRBV29-1 to TRBJ1-1; weak D call: TRBD1 (5 bases). Germline CDR1 SQVTM, CDR2 ANQGSEA. The germline V and J ends were trimmed by 5 bases and 6 bases, with 10 bases remaining between them. This CDR3 comprises 11 residues. CDR3 amino acids: CSVQRGPEAFF. The CDR3 coding sequence is TGCAGCGTTCAAAGGGGACCTGAAGCTTTCTTT.

V and J are TRBV5-6 and TRBJ2-7, with a possible D match to TRBD2 (6 bases). V lost 2 bases and J lost 4, with 7 bases in between. The CDR3 consists of 12 residues. In germline, CDR1 is SGHDT, CDR2 YYEEEE. CDR3 sequence: CASSFREYEQYF. The CDR3 DNA sequence: TGTGCCAGCAGCTTTCGGGAGTACGAGCAGTACTTC.

This clone rates as medium-sized. This rearrangement joins TRBV5-6 to TRBJ2-7; maybe TRBD1 (6 bases). V was cut by 4 bases and J by 5 bases, with 10 bases left in between. This CDR3 is 12 amino acids long. CDR1 is SGHDT, CDR2 YYEEEE, per germline. CDR3 sequence: CASSIPGDEQYF. The CDR3 DNA is TGTGCCAGCAGCATACCAGGGGACGAGCAGTACTTC.